This passage covers 10 T cell receptor beta chains from one sample sequenced in a study of post-analysis software for immune sequencing data. These receptors have no known antigen. Points from the study as a whole: In patients, TRBV5-6, TRBV5-1 and TRBV20-1 belonged to five or six TRBV segments found more frequently than in controls.

TCR beta cDNA libraries included unique molecular identifiers. TCRdb ran MiXCR on the PCR reads and lists one entry per CDR3 protein. The sample has 550,000 to 700,000 distinct CDR3 sequences; around 44% are singletons. The sequenced sample consisted of blood. Source of these receptors: a girl between 5 and 17 years old with multiple sclerosis.

This clonotype was observed a handful of times. The chain recombines TRBV7-8 with TRBJ2-7; 14 bases line up with TRBD2. Germline lookup yields CDR1 SGHVS and CDR2 FQNEAQ. J was trimmed by 0 bases and V by 6 bases; bases with no gene match: 4. This CDR3 spans 16 amino acids. CDR3 in DNA: TGTGCCAGCAGTCGAGGACTAGCGGGGGGCTCCTACGAGCAGTACTTC. Its protein product is CASSRGLAGGSYEQYF.

In this sample, this clonotype turned up a few times. The rearrangement joins TRBV7-9 to TRBJ1-2, with D possibly being TRBD1 (6 bases). Between the trimmed V and J ends, which lost 3 bases and 8 bases, there was a span of 10 bases. Germline V gene data show CDR1 as SEHNR and CDR2 as FQNEAQ (reference sequence). The CDR3 sequence is 12 residues long. The chain's CDR3 is CASSFSTGGYTF. The DNA for the CDR3 is TGTGCCAGCAGCTTTTCGACAGGCGGCTACACCTTC.

The V gene is TRBV5-6, the J gene TRBJ2-5; 9 bases align to TRBD1. There are 16 residues in the CDR3. V dropped 1 base and J dropped 3; count of bases not matched to a gene: 7. Germline V gene lookup returns CDR1 SGHDT and CDR2 YYEEEE. In DNA form, the CDR3 reads TGTGCCAGCAGCTTGAGGGGCCGGGACAGGGAAGAGACCCAGTACTTC. Amino acid sequence: CASSLRGRDREETQYF.

This clonotype was counted a few times. The rearrangement links TRBV12-3 or TRBV12-4 to TRBJ2-1, with 7 bases aligning to TRBD1. The junction had 8 bases not matched to a gene; V was cut back by 6 bases and J by 3 bases. The CDR3 sequence is 15 residues long. CDR3 DNA: TGTGCCAGCAGCCAGGGACAGAGCCTCTACAATGAGCAGTTCTTC. Protein: CASSQGQSLYNEQFF.

The rearrangement links TRBV5-1 to TRBJ2-4; D remains unclear. The CDR3 runs 13 residues. V lost 4 bases, J lost 5 bases, and 10 bases lay in between. CDR1 is SGHRS and CDR2 is YFSETQ in the germline V gene. The CDR3 region is CASSSYYENIQYF. CDR3 sequence (DNA): TGCGCCAGCAGCAGCTATTACGAAAACATTCAGTACTTC.

The genes are TRBV29-1 and TRBJ1-1; no firm D call. This CDR3 has 14 residues. Trimming took off 8 bases at V and 3 bases at J, with 19 bases between the two ends. The germline gives CDR1 SQVTM, CDR2 ANQGSEA. In DNA form, the CDR3 reads TGCAGCACGGCTGGGTTCGGGTGGGACACTGAAGCTTTCTTT. This codes for CSTAGFGWDTEAFF.

The chain joins TRBV2 to TRBJ1-2, with 7 bases identical to TRBD1. V shed 6 bases and J 7 bases; nucleotides not matched to a gene: 8. The CDR3 has 13 amino acids. Germline-derived CDR1 and CDR2 are SNHLY and FYNNEI. In DNA form, the CDR3 reads TGTGCCAGCAGACCTACAGGGGAGGTTGGCTACACCTTC. Translated: CASRPTGEVGYTF.

V usage is TRBV29-1 and J usage is TRBJ2-2; either TRBD1 or TRBD2 may supply D (5 bases each). The CDR3 totals 15 residues. Germline assignment: CDR1 SQVTM and CDR2 ANQGSEA. Trimming cost V 2 bases and J 6 bases, with 16 bases left between them. This CDR3 is CSVELDQGRAGELFF. As DNA, the CDR3 is TGCAGCGTTGAACTCGACCAGGGACGAGCCGGGGAGCTGTTTTTT.

The chain recombines TRBV30 with TRBJ2-6, with TRBD1 matching 10 bases. V gave up 3 bases and J gave up 0 bases; unmatched junction bases: 14. The germline CDR1 and CDR2 sequences are GTSNPN and SVGIG (reference sequence). The CDR3 totals 20 residues. The CDR3 sequence: CAWRVVLGQGTFSGANVLTF. In nucleotides, the CDR3 is TGTGCCTGGAGGGTTGTATTGGGACAGGGGACTTTCTCTGGGGCCAACGTCCTGACTTTC.

This clonotype was detected once. The chain has TRBV12-3 or TRBV12-4 and TRBJ2-6; D remains ambiguous. The CDR3 length is 17 residues. V lost 7 bases and J lost 0, with 16 bases in between. In nucleotides, the CDR3 is TGTGCCAGCACCCCCACGCCAAGGAGCTCTGGGGCCAACGTCCTGACTTTC. This encodes CASTPTPRSSGANVLTF.